Below are 8 T cell receptor beta chains sequenced from a single sample in a study of blood T cell repertoires in COVID-19. The method was immunoSEQ multiplex PCR; TCRdb's version includes in-frame clones alone and lacks a portion of them. This sample yields around 320,000 clones, of which roughly nine tenths are seen a single time; around 3.9% belongs to the top ten. The sample comprised PBMCs or T cells enriched from blood (not recorded which). Receptor source: a woman younger than 45 who had been exposed to COVID-19.

The chain joins TRBV6-2 or TRBV6-3 to TRBJ1-5; a possible D gene is TRBD1 (6 bases). The CDR3 sequence is 18 residues long. Germline V lookup: CDR1 MNHEY, CDR2 SVGEGT. Trimming shortened V by 0 bases and J by 0 bases, and 15 bases separated the two germline ends. CDR3 amino acids: CASSYSQTRGYSNQPQHF. CDR3 sequence (DNA): TGTGCCAGCAGTTACTCCCAAACGAGGGGGTATAGCAATCAGCCCCAGCATTTT.

The chain joins TRBV5-1 to TRBJ1-3, with a weak D call TRBD1 (5 bases). The CDR3 consists of 15 residues. CDR1 and CDR2 from the germline V gene are SGHRS and YFSETQ. Deletions cut 0 bases from V and 0 bases from J, with 7 bases between. As DNA, the CDR3 is TGCGCCAGCAGCTTGGGACAGAACTCTGGAAACACCATATATTTT. Translating gives CASSLGQNSGNTIYF.

The chain couples TRBV7-2 to TRBJ2-1; TRBD2 matches 7 bases. Trimming cost V 0 bases and J 3 bases; bases outside gene matches: 2. Germline V gives CDR1 SGHTA, CDR2 FQGNSA. CDR3 length: 15 amino acids. This CDR3 reads CASSLALAVYNEQFF. CDR3 coding DNA: TGTGCCAGCAGCTTAGCCCTAGCGGTCTACAATGAGCAGTTCTTC.

The chain joins TRBV7-9 to TRBJ1-1; no reliable D call. Trimming cost V 1 base and J 1 base, with 4 bases left between them. CDR3 length: 13 residues. Germline V gene sequence: CDR1 SEHNR, CDR2 FQNEAQ (reference sequence). CDR3 nucleotides: TGTGCCAGCAGCTTAGGCAGGAACACTGAAGCTTTCTTT. It translates to CASSLGRNTEAFF.

This chain connects TRBV5-1 to TRBJ2-5, with D unclear. With 5 bases removed from V and 3 bases from J, the gap between germline ends came to 5 bases. The V gene's germline CDR1 is SGHRS and CDR2 YFSETQ. The CDR3 is 11 residues long. The CDR3 here is CASSYKETQYF. The CDR3 bases are TGCGCCAGCAGTTACAAAGAGACCCAGTACTTC.

V and J are TRBV14 and TRBJ1-6; 7 nucleotides line up with TRBD1. Germline-derived CDR1 and CDR2 are SGHDN and FVKESK. V was pared by 1 base and J by 0 bases, with 21 bases of the junction left unmatched. The CDR3 has 23 amino acids. The CDR3 reads CASSQGSPGWTGATSSYNSPLHF. The DNA of the CDR3 is TGTGCCAGCAGCCAAGGATCGCCAGGATGGACAGGAGCAACTAGCTCCTATAATTCACCCCTCCACTTT.

This clone was seen just once. This chain links TRBV9 with TRBJ1-2, with unresolved D. Trimming took 1 base from V and 7 from J, leaving 11 bases between them. Germline V gene data show CDR1 as SGDLS and CDR2 as YYNGEE. The CDR3 has 13 residues. The CDR3 here is CASSVPGIFGYTF. In nucleotides, the CDR3 is TGTGCCAGCAGCGTACCGGGGATCTTTGGCTACACCTTC. Combining the CDR3 with reference TRBV9 and TRBJ1-2 gives the whole variable domain DSGVTQTPKHLITATGQRVTLRCSPRSGDLSVYWYQQSLDQGLQFLIQYYNGEERAKGNILERFSAQQFPDLHSELNLSSLELGDSALYFCASSVPGIFGYTFGSGTRLTVV.

The chain recombines TRBV30 with TRBJ2-3; 9 bases are a match to TRBD2. The CDR3 consists of 15 residues. The germline V gene encodes CDR1 GTSNPN and CDR2 SVGIG (reference sequence). V lost 4 bases, J lost 2 bases, and 7 bases stayed unmatched. The CDR3 loop reads CAWTAGGMVTDTQYF. CDR3 bases: TGTGCCTGGACTGCGGGGGGGATGGTCACAGATACGCAGTATTTT.